A single T cell receptor beta chain is shown here with its context. No antigen is known for it. With 60 Vbeta and 13 Jbeta primers, the PCR was carried out. Profiling relied on immunoSEQ multiplex PCR, and the TCRdb table lists in-frame clones only, not all of them. This repertoire includes 180,000 or so clones. This sample was included in a study of cytomegalovirus exposure and HLA in healthy donors. Study findings and constraints: Most TCR sequences were seen very rarely across donors, but some public TCRs occurred in many. Earlier analysis yielded a pattern in which most TCR beta V segments were productive about 87% or about 30% of the time.

The origin of this receptor is a boy aged 5-17 years in good health and CMV-seronegative. Sequencing was carried out using PBMCs.

CDR3 region: CSVARQGAATNEKLFF. The CDR3 DNA reads TGCAGCGTTGCCAGACAGGGGGCAGCAACTAATGAAAAACTGTTTTTT. The chain combines TRBV29-1 with TRBJ1-4; 10 nucleotides match TRBD1. Germline V CDR1 and CDR2: SQVTM, ANQGSEA. With 4 bases clipped from V and 0 bases from J, the junction kept 5 bases outside the gene matches. The CDR3 is 16 amino acids.